This T cell receptor (beta chain) is drawn from a study of molecular identifiers for immune sequencing clone quantification. MiXCR was run by TCRdb on the PCR reads, yielding one entry per CDR3 protein. Of roughly 320,000 distinct CDR3 sequences detected, 24% appear once; the ten largest clones hold 0.65% to 0.75%. Germline lookup yields CDR1 DFQATT and CDR2 SNEGSKA (reference sequence). The CDR3 totals 13 residues. The V and J ends lost 6 bases and 0 bases, in that order; junction bases with no gene match: 5. There are many counts of this clonotype. V usage is TRBV20-1 and J usage is TRBJ2-7; 7 bases align to TRBD1. Sequenced: naive CD8+ T cells from blood, with Jurkat cell RNA spiked in. Sample subset: FACS-sorted CD8+CD4-CCR7+CD45RA+ naive T cells. The source of this sequence is a human donor in good health. Some libraries in this study had Jurkat cell RNA spiked in. The CDR3 nucleotides are TGCAGTGCAGGGGACAGAGTCTCCTACGAGCAGTACTTC. Encoded protein: CSAGDRVSYEQYF.